This is a list of T cell receptor beta chains from one sample in a study of blood T cell repertoires in COVID-19. Using immunoSEQ multiplex PCR, the repertoire was profiled, and TCRdb retains in-frame clones only, with some absent. Of approximately 400,000 clones listed, 85% to 90% are singletons. What was sequenced was PBMCs or T cells enriched from blood (not recorded which). These receptors all come from a woman under 30 who had recovered from COVID-19. Each CDR3 is given with its conserved first and last residue. A D gene is named only where the DNA matches it firmly.

cdr3_length | d_call | j_call | v_call | cdr3_aa
14 | NA | TRBJ1-3 | TRBV7-9 | CASSLAGRQNTIYF
12 | NA | TRBJ1-3 | TRBV9 | CASSDRGNTIYF
12 | NA | TRBJ1-1 | TRBV5-6 | CASSLVDTEAFF
15 | NA | TRBJ1-3 | TRBV7-9 | CASSRDSSSGNTIYF
12 | NA | TRBJ2-1 | TRBV10-3 | CAISELYNEQFF
13 | NA | TRBJ1-4 | TRBV21-1 | CASSLGGHEKLFF
13 | NA | TRBJ1-2 | TRBV12-3/TRBV12-4 | CASTDRQYGGYTF
13 | NA | TRBJ2-2 | TRBV5-4 | CASSFQYTGELFF
15 | NA | TRBJ2-5 | TRBV6-5 | CASSITDRGQETQYF
18 | NA | TRBJ2-3 | TRBV14 | CASSQGKVGPRGTDTQYF
18 | NA | TRBJ2-2 | TRBV5-1 | CASSLEPGHTTYTGELFF
14 | NA | TRBJ1-4 | TRBV5-1 | CASSLTQDNEKLFF
16 | TRBD2 | TRBJ2-3 | TRBV13 | CASSSTLAGGLDTQYF
15 | TRBD1 | TRBJ2-7 | TRBV5-1 | CASSLSRGIIYEQYF
15 | NA | TRBJ1-2 | TRBV18 | CASSPLGDTLYGYTF